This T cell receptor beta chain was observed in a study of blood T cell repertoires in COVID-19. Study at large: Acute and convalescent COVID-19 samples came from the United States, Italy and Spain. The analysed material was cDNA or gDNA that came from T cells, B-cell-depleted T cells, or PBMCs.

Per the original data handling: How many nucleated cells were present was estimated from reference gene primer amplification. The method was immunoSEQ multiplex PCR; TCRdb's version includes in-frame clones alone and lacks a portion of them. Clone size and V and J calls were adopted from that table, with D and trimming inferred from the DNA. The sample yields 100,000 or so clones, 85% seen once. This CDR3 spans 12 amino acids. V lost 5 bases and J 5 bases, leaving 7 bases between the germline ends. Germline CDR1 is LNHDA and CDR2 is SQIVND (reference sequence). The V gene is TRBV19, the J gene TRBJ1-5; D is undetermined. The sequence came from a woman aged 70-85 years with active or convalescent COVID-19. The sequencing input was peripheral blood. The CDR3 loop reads CASSYSDQPQHF. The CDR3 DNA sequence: TGTGCCAGTAGTTACTCCGATCAGCCCCAGCATTTT.